The text below deals with one TCR beta chain. The table lists this clonotype with many counts. This clone's antigen is unknown. No qualities accompany the bases; no much larger clone lies one base away. Including the terminal cysteine and phenylalanine, the CDR3 comprises 12 residues. The kept DNA is CDR3 alone, 36 bases in frame from the first base. V was cut back by 3 bases and J by 12 bases, leaving a gap of 14 bases between them. Ophthalmopathy patients had moderately to severely active disease, Clinical Activity Score of at least 3, NOSPECS grade of at least 4, and duration under 3 months. Patients with uncontrolled infections, other autoimmune diseases, pregnancy or lactation were excluded. Diagnoses were based on clinical symptoms, serum thyroxine and TRAb, thyroid ultrasound and orbital computed tomography. Ficoll-Paque density gradient centrifugation was used to isolate PBMCs from about 9 ml of fresh peripheral blood. Total RNA was extracted using Trizol reagent, and RNA quality was assessed on an Agilent 2100 Bioanalyzer.

These data come from a study of T cells in Graves' hyperthyroidism and ophthalmopathy (dated by TCRdb to between 2018 and 2021). Study-level background: Peripheral blood was collected at initial diagnosis, before any treatment. The paper reports TCR Vbeta CDR3 sequencing of approximately 140 peripheral blood samples: around 41 ophthalmopathy, roughly 74 hyperthyroidism and about 17 progressor patients. The 75 to 100 discovery patients were divided at random into training and test sets in a 7:3 ratio. The study also compared thyroid tissue and blood T-cell repertoires from several Graves' hyperthyroidism patients. Whether ophthalmopathy could be predicted prospectively was tested in an independent validation cohort made up of under 20 hyperthyroidism patients plus 17 patients who later progressed to ophthalmopathy. TCR V-J signatures able to tell the groups apart were searched for in a discovery cohort of approximately 95 patients, of whom 43 had Graves' ophthalmopathy and roughly 58 had stable Graves' hyperthyroidism. Once sampling was done, hyperthyroidism patients were given methimazole at a starting dose of 30 mg daily, whereas ophthalmopathy patients were given high-dose intravenous methylprednisolone.

The research as a whole found: Most expanded thyroid clonotypes (frequency above 0.001) were also found in blood, which suggests that blood repertoires may mirror thyroid immune responses. During validation, the model predicted progression to ophthalmopathy a median of about 6.5 months ahead of onset, with around 71% sensitivity and under 85% specificity. Sample size was not statistically predetermined, and blinding of investigators to group allocation was not performed. A 13 V-J signature model separated ophthalmopathy from stable hyperthyroidism, with 87.88% sensitivity and about 81% specificity in cross-validation and 80%/75% in testing.

The TCR beta CDR3 regions were amplified from RNA transcripts. The TCR CDR3 was subjected to a first round of RT-PCR using the HTBI primer set and the Qiagen OneStep RT-PCR kit. A second multiplex PCR round built the libraries, followed by size selection and purification. The libraries were sequenced on an Illumina HiSeq2000 using paired-end 100 bp reads. Processing in the source paper ran as follows. SOAPnuke was used to process the raw data, throwing out any read that contained adapters or uncalled bases, had a mean Phred below 15, or lacked an exact constant-primer or identifier match. COPE v1.2.5 was used to merge high-quality paired reads, and clonotypes were defined as unique nucleotide sequences. MiTCR v1.1 was used to align the clonotypes against IMGT TRBV, TRBD and TRBJ reference segments. The analysis was restricted to V-J combinations with a frequency above 0.0001, which together covered over 99% of the repertoires. The TCS score was defined as the ratio of F50 (clonal expansion) to E x V (chaos), calculated using BLOSUM62-based TCRdist between CDR3 peptides within each V-J. Welch's t-statistics and random forest reduced around 550 V-J features to some 14, which were used in a naive Bayes classifier (R e1071). The public reads were run again by TCRdb, first through fastp at Q25 and then through MiXCR, and only productive beta chains were kept. Every CDR3 protein is listed once, alongside the most common genes and DNA of its rows. TCRdb assigned the V and J calls; the authors' analysis was not used. The sample contains over 350,000 distinct CDR3 sequences, around 20% of them found a single time. The ten largest clones capture about 38% of the sample.

This receptor chain uses TRBV12-3 or TRBV12-4 and TRBJ1-1; the D gene is unclear. This TCR came from a young man with Graves' ophthalmopathy. Material for sequencing was blood. At the DNA level, the sequence is TGTGCCAGCAGTTTGAATTCCAAAAGATCTTTCTTT. This is translated as CASSLNSKRSFF.